The 16 T cell receptor beta chains given below trace back to one sample, sequenced in a study of CD8 T cells in ankylosing spondylitis listed by TCRdb under 2017. The library was prepared using 5' RACE. Sequenced on an Illumina HiSeq 2500. TCRdb redid the processing of the public reads, applying fastp at Q25 and MiXCR, and retained in-frame beta chains. Each record represents a unique CDR3 protein, reported with the most common genes and DNA among its rows. The sample table holds around 100,000 distinct CDR3 sequences, of which 24% were seen once. The ten biggest clones cover more than 9% of the sample. Sequencing was carried out using synovial fluid, either unsorted or a sorted T cell fraction (not recorded which). Every receptor here comes from a male donor with ankylosing spondylitis.

V usage is TRBV12-3 or TRBV12-4 and J usage is TRBJ2-7; TRBD1 matches 8 bases. There are 14 residues in the CDR3. V lost 5 bases and J lost 0; bases outside the gene matches: 3. CDR3 sequence: CASSHRGSSYEQYF. In nucleotides, the CDR3 is TGTGCCAGCAGTCACAGGGGGAGCTCCTACGAGCAGTACTTC.

This clonotype was seen a few times. The CDR3 bases are TGTGCCAGCAGTAAGGAACGGGGGACCCAGTACTTC. This sequence encodes CASSKERGTQYF. The chain joins TRBV12-3 or TRBV12-4 to TRBJ2-5; tentative D call: TRBD2 (5 bases). The CDR3 covers 12 residues. The V end was cut by 5 bases, the J end by 7 bases, with 11 bases between.

The chain employs TRBV6-1 and TRBJ1-2; TRBD1 agrees at 7 bases. CDR3 length: 14 amino acids. Losses at the gene ends were 5 bases for V and 5 bases for J; bases not matched to a gene: 8. Germline V gene data show CDR1 as MNHNS and CDR2 as SASEGT. The DNA of the CDR3 is TGTGCCAGCAGTAAGGGGGCGCGGTCTTATGGCTACACCTTC. This sequence encodes CASSKGARSYGYTF.

This clonotype was counted between two and nine times. This chain connects TRBV29-1 to TRBJ1-5; maybe TRBD1 (5 bases). V lost 7 bases, J lost 5 bases, and 18 bases lay in between. The CDR3 is made up of 14 amino acids. CDR1 SQVTM and CDR2 ANQGSEA come from the germline V gene. The CDR3 reads CSGSSGGVDQPQHF. CDR3 bases: TGCAGCGGGAGCTCGGGGGGGGTAGATCAGCCCCAGCATTTT.

In this sample, this clonotype turned up a few times. This sequence joins TRBV6-2 or TRBV6-3 and TRBJ1-1, with D maybe TRBD1 (6 bases). Between the trimmed V and J ends, which lost 2 bases and 3 bases, there was a span of 37 bases. The germline V gene has CDR1 MNHEY and CDR2 SVGEGT. The CDR3 spans 23 residues. In nucleotides, the CDR3 is TGTGCCAGCAGTTACCCACGAGAATGGACAGAGCCCGAAGCTTCAAGAACGTACACTGAAGCTTTCTTT. Its translation is CASSYPREWTEPEASRTYTEAFF.

This clonotype was seen a handful of times. V and J are TRBV2 and TRBJ2-7; D unresolved. The CDR3 has 13 residues. The germline V gene has CDR1 SNHLY and CDR2 FYNNEI. V lost 5 bases and J lost 5, with 13 bases in between. CDR3 in amino acids: CASSTSIRNEQYF. In nucleotides, the CDR3 is TGTGCCAGCAGTACCTCAATTCGTAACGAGCAGTACTTC.

The chain combines TRBV5-1 with TRBJ2-7, with 11 nucleotides matching TRBD2. The CDR3 is 16 residues long. In germline, CDR1 is SGHRS, CDR2 YFSETQ. V was clipped by 4 bases and J by 6 bases; unmatched bases: 12. CDR3 nucleotides: TGCGCCAGCAGCGCCGACTCTAGCGGGAGGTTTCGCGAGCAGTACGTC. It translates to CASSADSSGRFREQYV.

The DNA for the CDR3 is TGCAGCGTGGGACAACGCTTAGTGGGAGAGGGAAAACTGTTTTTT. This encodes CSVGQRLVGEGKLFF. This chain uses TRBV29-1 with TRBJ1-4, with TRBD1 as a possible D gene (6 bases). The CDR3 loop spans 15 amino acids. Germline assignment: CDR1 SQVTM and CDR2 ANQGSEA. The germline V and J ends were trimmed by 6 bases and 10 bases, with 24 bases remaining between them.

The chain uses TRBV7-6 and TRBJ2-2, with 10 bases that match TRBD1. The CDR3 runs to 16 residues. Per the germline V gene, CDR1 is SGHVS and CDR2 is FNYEAQ. Trimming cost V 5 bases and J 6 bases; bases outside gene matches: 9. CDR3 sequence: CASSPLFGTGAGELFF. In DNA form, the CDR3 reads TGTGCCAGCAGCCCCTTATTCGGGACAGGGGCCGGGGAGCTGTTTTTT.

The chain uses TRBV5-1 and TRBJ2-1; no clear D. The CDR3 sequence is 14 residues long. Germline V gives CDR1 SGHRS, CDR2 YFSETQ. V lost 7 bases and J lost 4, with 15 bases in between. The CDR3 loop reads CASVPDQAYNEQFF. Written as DNA, the CDR3 is TGCGCCAGCGTTCCCGATCAGGCTTACAATGAGCAGTTCTTC.

The chain links TRBV2 to TRBJ2-7; D is perhaps TRBD1 (5 bases). CDR3 length equals 14 residues. Germline V CDR1 and CDR2: SNHLY, FYNNEI. Trimming cost V 1 base and J 3 bases, with 10 bases left between them. The CDR3 sequence: CASSEDRRSYEQYF. The CDR3 nucleotides read TGTGCCAGCAGTGAAGACAGGCGGAGCTACGAGCAGTACTTC.

The V and J genes are TRBV12-3 or TRBV12-4 and TRBJ2-1; D possibly corresponds to TRBD2 (5 bases). V lost 7 bases, J lost 8 bases, and 18 bases lay in between. This CDR3 is 14 amino acids long. The CDR3 loop reads CASNHRADGDEQFF. CDR3 sequence (DNA): TGTGCCAGCAACCACCGGGCCGACGGGGATGAGCAGTTCTTC.

This clonotype was recorded at least ten times. This rearrangement joins TRBV24-1 to TRBJ2-3, with TRBD2 matching 14 bases. The CDR3 consists of 18 residues. The V gene end was trimmed by 6 bases and the J gene end by 0 bases; junction bases not matched to a gene: 7. CDR1 and CDR2 from the germline V gene are KGHDR and SFDVKD. Here the CDR3 reads CATSRTGTSGGSTDTQYF. CDR3 in DNA: TGTGCCACCAGTAGAACCGGGACTAGCGGGGGAAGCACAGATACGCAGTATTTT.

V gene TRBV5-5 combines with J gene TRBJ1-4, with D perhaps matching TRBD1 (6 bases). The CDR3 has 15 residues. Germline V gene sequence: CDR1 SGHKS, CDR2 YYEKEE (reference sequence). V was cut by 5 bases and J by 1 base, with 12 bases left in between. The CDR3 nucleotides are TGTGCCAGCAGTGCTCAGGGGAAAACTAATGAAAAACTGTTTTTT. Translating it yields CASSAQGKTNEKLFF.

This clonotype was counted many times. This chain uses TRBV11-2 with TRBJ2-7, with 11 bases identical to TRBD2. There are 16 residues in the CDR3. The germline CDR1 and CDR2 sequences are SGHAT and FQNNGV. Trimming at V came to 8 bases and at J to 1 base, leaving 10 bases not matched to a gene. The CDR3 DNA is TGTGCCAGCGTAGGGGCCGGGACTAGCGGATCCTACGAGCAGTACTTC. It translates to CASVGAGTSGSYEQYF.

CDR3 sequence reads: CASSLDSNGRGEQFF. The CDR3 DNA reads TGTGCCAGCAGCTTAGATTCCAACGGGAGAGGTGAGCAGTTCTTC. The rearrangement uses TRBV7-2 and TRBJ2-1; D is perhaps TRBD2 (6 bases). Germline V lookup: CDR1 SGHTA, CDR2 FQGNSA. The CDR3 sequence is 15 residues long. V shed 1 base and J shed 9 bases, with 16 bases lying between them.